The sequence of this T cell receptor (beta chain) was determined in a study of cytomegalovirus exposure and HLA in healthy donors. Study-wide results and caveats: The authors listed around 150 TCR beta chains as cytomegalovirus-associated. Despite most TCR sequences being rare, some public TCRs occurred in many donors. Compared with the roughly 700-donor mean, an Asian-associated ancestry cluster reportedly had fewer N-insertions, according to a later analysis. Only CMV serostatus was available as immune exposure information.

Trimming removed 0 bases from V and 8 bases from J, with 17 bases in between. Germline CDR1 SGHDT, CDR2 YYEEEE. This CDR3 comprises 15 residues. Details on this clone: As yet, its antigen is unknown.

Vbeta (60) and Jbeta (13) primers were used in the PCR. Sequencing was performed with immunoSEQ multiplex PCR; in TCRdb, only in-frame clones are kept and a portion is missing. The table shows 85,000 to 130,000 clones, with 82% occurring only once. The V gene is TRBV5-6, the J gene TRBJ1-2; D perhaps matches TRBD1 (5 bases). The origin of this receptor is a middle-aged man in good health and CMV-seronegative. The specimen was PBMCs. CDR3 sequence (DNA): TGTGCCAGCAGCTTGGCCGGTATTTACAAGGGGGGCTACACCTTC. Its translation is CASSLAGIYKGGYTF. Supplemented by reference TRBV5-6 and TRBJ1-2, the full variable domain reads DAGVTQSPTHLIKTRGQQVTLRCSPKSGHDTVSWYQQALGQGPQFIFQYYEEEERQRGNFPDRFSGHQFPNYSSELNVNALLLGDSALYLCASSLAGIYKGGYTFGSGTRLTVV.